Presented here are 9 T cell receptor beta chains from one specimen sequenced in a study of cytomegalovirus exposure and HLA in healthy donors. PCR amplification relied on 60 Vbeta primers (plus 13 Jbeta primers). Profiling relied on immunoSEQ multiplex PCR, and the TCRdb table lists in-frame clones only, not all of them. The data contain approximately 140,000 clones, more than 60% of them singletons. Sequenced sample: PBMCs. The receptors were gathered from a woman aged 45-59 years in good health and CMV-seropositive.

The V call is TRBV7-6, the J call TRBJ2-2, with D tentatively TRBD1 (6 bases). Trimming removed 5 bases from V and 1 base from J, with 17 bases in between. The CDR3 runs 17 residues. Germline loops: CDR1 SGHVS, CDR2 FNYEAQ. The CDR3 bases are TGTGCCAGCAGCCCACGGACAGACCACTTGAACACCGGGGAGCTGTTTTTT. Its translation is CASSPRTDHLNTGELFF.

The CDR3 DNA follows: TGTGCCAGCAGGGGACAGGGTAGCTCCTACGAGCAGTACTTC. This codes for CASRGQGSSYEQYF. The J gene is TRBJ2-5, the V gene TRBV28; TRBD1 matches 9 bases. The DNA matches TRBJ2-7 better at its end, which makes the J call doubtful. The germline V gene has CDR1 MDHEN and CDR2 SYDVKM. The length of the CDR3 is 14 residues.

This chain uses TRBV9 with TRBJ2-1; 15 nucleotides align to TRBD2. The CDR3 loop spans 16 amino acids. The germline V gene encodes CDR1 SGDLS and CDR2 YYNGEE. With 3 bases clipped from V and 9 bases from J, the junction kept 7 bases outside the gene matches. This CDR3 reads CASSALGLAGGPEQFF. CDR3 DNA: TGTGCCAGCAGCGCTCTGGGACTAGCGGGGGGACCTGAGCAGTTCTTC.

V and J are TRBV6-5 and TRBJ1-3; D call uncertain. Trimming pared 7 bases from V and 2 bases from J, leaving 6 bases between. CDR1 is MNHEY, CDR2 SVGAGI, per germline. The CDR3 totals 12 residues. In DNA form, the CDR3 reads TGTGCCAGCATCGGAGCTGGAAACACCATATATTTT. This translates into CASIGAGNTIYF.

This clone appeared a few times. The CDR3 is CASSVRDFGNTIYF. DNA of the CDR3: TGTGCCAGCAGCGTCCGGGACTTTGGAAACACCATATATTTT. The chain has TRBV9 and TRBJ1-3; weak D call: TRBD1 (5 bases). CDR3 length: 14 amino acids. V was clipped by 2 bases and J by 3 bases, with 9 bases between them. The germline gives CDR1 SGDLS, CDR2 YYNGEE.

The CDR3 loop reads CASSLAELGTGVFF. DNA of the CDR3: TGCGCCAGCAGCTTGGCGGAACTCGGGACAGGTGTTTTCTTT. The chain links TRBV5-1 to TRBJ1-1; TRBD1 aligns across 8 bases. With 0 bases clipped from V and 13 bases from J, the junction kept 11 bases outside the gene matches. Germline assignment: CDR1 SGHRS and CDR2 YFSETQ. The CDR3 is 14 residues long.

The chain combines TRBV5-6 with TRBJ1-5; 8 positions agree with TRBD1. The CDR3 sequence is 15 residues long. J lost 7 bases, V lost 4 bases, and 10 bases had no gene match. Germline assignment: CDR1 SGHDT and CDR2 YYEEEE. CDR3 residues: CASSPGTGEYQPQHF. The CDR3 region has the DNA TGTGCCAGCAGCCCCGGGACAGGAGAATACCAGCCCCAGCATTTT.

This clone appeared a few times. The gene calls are TRBV9 and TRBJ2-1; 9 positions agree with TRBD1. Germline V gives CDR1 SGDLS, CDR2 YYNGEE. V lost 1 base and J lost 7; bases outside the gene matches: 12. The CDR3 length is 17 residues. The CDR3 spells CASSVPYSGTGRNEQFF. In DNA form, the CDR3 reads TGTGCCAGCAGCGTACCCTACTCCGGGACAGGGCGGAATGAGCAGTTCTTC.

J is TRBJ2-7 and V is TRBV7-6, with TRBD1 matching over 8 bases. Trimming cost V 5 bases and J 4 bases; bases outside gene matches: 10. The CDR3 sequence is 15 residues long. Germline V gives CDR1 SGHVS, CDR2 FNYEAQ. CDR3 nucleotide sequence: TGTGCCAGCAGCATAGGAACAGGGGGGCATTACGAGCAGTACTTC. The encoded protein is CASSIGTGGHYEQYF.